The next 27 T cell receptor beta chains were all read from a single sample in a study of T cell responses to AZD1222 COVID-19 vaccine. Repertoires were generated with immunoSEQ multiplex PCR, while TCRdb's copy carries only in-frame clones and drops some. Counted here are around 120,000 clones, roughly nine tenths occurring once; the ten biggest clones make up 2% to 3%. The sample was peripheral blood, taken 28 days after the second AZD1222 dose. The receptors stem from an adult who received the AZD1222 COVID-19 vaccine.

The chain recombines TRBV28 with TRBJ2-3; D ambiguous. Germline values: CDR1 MDHEN, CDR2 SYDVKM. V shed 6 bases and J shed 4 bases, with 14 bases lying between them. This CDR3 has 14 residues. In nucleotides, the CDR3 is TGTGCCAGCAGATCCGTTACGGGCCCAGATACGCAGTATTTT. It codes for CASRSVTGPDTQYF.

The V call is TRBV7-2, the J call TRBJ1-6; 8 bases are shared with TRBD1. The CDR3 spans 15 residues. After removal of 2 bases from V and 14 bases from J, the junction contained 11 bases not matched to a gene. Germline assignment: CDR1 SGHTA and CDR2 FQGNSA. In DNA form, the CDR3 reads TGTGCCAGCAGCTTAAGGACAGGGATAATTCAGGCCCTCCACTTT. Translating it yields CASSLRTGIIQALHF.

The J gene is TRBJ1-4, the V gene TRBV14; D ambiguous. V lost 4 bases and J lost 0, with 9 bases in between. Germline V gene sequence: CDR1 SGHDN, CDR2 FVKESK. The CDR3 contains 15 residues. Here the CDR3 DNA reads TGTGCCAGCAGCCGGCAGCTTTCAACTAATGAAAAACTGTTTTTT. It is translated as CASSRQLSTNEKLFF.

The V gene is TRBV11-1, the J gene TRBJ2-1, with D maybe TRBD2 (5 bases). Germline values: CDR1 SGHAT, CDR2 FQDESV (reference sequence). The CDR3 extends over 15 amino acids. Deletions cut 4 bases from V and 7 bases from J, with 17 bases between. In nucleotides, the CDR3 is TGTGCCAGCAGCTCGGACGCAGTGACTACAAATGAGCAGTTCTTC. This translates into CASSSDAVTTNEQFF.

The chain links TRBV18 to TRBJ1-6, with unresolved D. CDR1 KGHSH and CDR2 LQKENI come from the germline V gene. This CDR3 is built from 15 residues. Trimming left V 1 base short and J 5 bases short, with 9 bases between. CDR3 region: CASSPRTVNNSPLHF. CDR3 DNA: TGTGCCAGCTCACCACGGACGGTGAATAATTCACCCCTCCACTTT.

The chain combines TRBV9 with TRBJ1-1; D is undetermined. Per germline, CDR1 SGDLS and CDR2 YYNGEE. This CDR3 has 13 amino acids. With 0 bases removed from V and 1 base from J, the gap between germline ends came to 4 bases. Here the CDR3 DNA reads TGTGCCAGCAGCGTAGGGGAGAACACTGAAGCTTTCTTT. This translates into CASSVGENTEAFF.

The rearrangement links TRBV21-1 to TRBJ2-7. TRBV21-1 counts as a pseudogene. This CDR3 spans 12 amino acids. The CDR3 bases are TGTGCCAGTCAGCTAAACTCCTACGAGCAGTACTTC. It is translated as CASQLNSYEQYF.

The rearrangement joins TRBV4-1 to TRBJ2-2, with TRBD1 as a possible D gene (5 bases). The germline V gene encodes CDR1 MGHRA and CDR2 YSYEKL. The V gene lost 0 bases and the J gene lost 4 bases, with 15 bases spanning the gap. There are 17 residues in the CDR3. CDR3 residues: CASSQDFPGPSTGELFF. CDR3 nucleotide sequence: TGCGCCAGCAGCCAAGATTTTCCAGGGCCAAGCACCGGGGAGCTGTTTTTT.

V gene TRBV13 combines with J gene TRBJ2-1, with D perhaps given as TRBD1 or TRBD2 (6 bases each). CDR3 length equals 15 residues. The V gene's germline CDR1 is PRHDT and CDR2 FYEKMQ (reference sequence). The V end lost 4 bases, the J end lost 4 bases, and 14 bases lay between the germline ends. The CDR3 is CASSSRRGRYNEQFF. The CDR3 DNA is TGTGCCAGCAGCTCTCGGAGGGGGAGATACAATGAGCAGTTCTTC.

This chain joins TRBV5-1 and TRBJ1-1, with 10 bases fitting TRBD1. Germline lookup yields CDR1 SGHRS and CDR2 YFSETQ. This CDR3 comprises 16 residues. The trim removed 3 bases at V and 3 bases at J, leaving 8 bases unmatched. The CDR3 coding sequence is TGCGCCAGCAGCTCGGGGGACAGGGGTTGGCACACTGAAGCTTTCTTT. It codes for CASSSGDRGWHTEAFF.

This chain connects TRBV6-1 to TRBJ1-1, with 9 nucleotides matching TRBD1. The CDR3 is 15 amino acids. Germline CDR1 and CDR2: MNHNS and SASEGT. The V and J ends lost 3 bases and 5 bases, in that order; junction bases with no gene match: 7. The CDR3: CASSDDRGIGTEAFF. DNA for the CDR3: TGTGCCAGCAGTGATGACAGGGGGATTGGGACTGAAGCTTTCTTT.

The J gene is TRBJ1-1, the V gene TRBV3-1 (or the pseudogene TRBV3-2); D remains unclear. Germline V gene lookup returns CDR1 LGHDT and CDR2 YNNKEL (reference sequence). The CDR3 loop spans 15 amino acids. V was clipped by 4 bases and J by 4 bases, with 16 bases between them. CDR3 sequence reads: CASSPRTGMGTEAFF. In DNA, the CDR3 is TGTGCCAGCAGCCCTCGGACGGGCATGGGCACTGAAGCTTTCTTT.

The rearrangement links TRBV3-1 (or the pseudogene TRBV3-2) to TRBJ1-2; D is undetermined. CDR1 LGHDT and CDR2 YNNKEL come from the germline V gene (reference sequence). V lost 0 bases to trimming and J lost 4 bases, with 12 bases between them. This CDR3 has 15 residues. For the CDR3, the DNA is TGTGCCAGCAGCCAAGATTCTGGCCCCCGCTATGGCTACACCTTC. Residues: CASSQDSGPRYGYTF.

The CDR3 reads CASSPVGEISGNTIYF. For the CDR3, the DNA is TGTGCCAGCTCACCAGTCGGGGAGATCTCTGGAAACACCATATATTTT. V usage is TRBV18 and J usage is TRBJ1-3, with D unresolved. Germline V gene sequence: CDR1 KGHSH, CDR2 LQKENI. V was cut by 2 bases and J by 0 bases, with 11 bases left in between. The CDR3 extends over 16 amino acids.

The chain has TRBV6-5 and TRBJ2-3; D gene ambiguous. The CDR3 is made up of 15 amino acids. The germline V and J ends were trimmed by 10 bases and 0 bases, with 17 bases remaining between them. CDR1 is MNHEY and CDR2 is SVGAGI in the germline V gene. The CDR3 bases are TGTGCCACCGAAAAACCGACCGGGAGCACAGATACGCAGTATTTT. It specifies CATEKPTGSTDTQYF.

V is TRBV18 and J is TRBJ2-5, with D unclear. This CDR3 has 15 amino acids. The V and J ends lost 3 bases and 5 bases respectively, with 16 bases between them. Germline CDR1 KGHSH, CDR2 LQKENI. CDR3 bases: TGTGCCAGCTCACCCCTATGGTCGGACGTGGAGACCCAGTACTTC. Encoded protein: CASSPLWSDVETQYF.

V gene TRBV7-9 combines with J gene TRBJ1-6, with D possibly TRBD1 on 5 matching bases. V lost 2 bases and J lost 9, with 20 bases in between. Germline V lookup: CDR1 SEHNR, CDR2 FQNEAQ (reference sequence). The CDR3 is made up of 17 amino acids. CDR3 region: CASSLSWGVHVRSPLHF. CDR3 sequence (DNA): TGTGCCAGCAGCTTATCTTGGGGGGTGCACGTACGTTCACCCCTCCACTTT.

The sample holds many counts of this clone. The chain is built from TRBV7-9 and TRBJ1-1; 9 positions agree with TRBD1. The CDR3 has 14 residues. J was trimmed by 3 bases and V by 6 bases; bases with no gene match: 5. CDR1 is SEHNR and CDR2 is FQNEAQ in the germline V gene (reference sequence). In DNA, the CDR3 is TGTGCCAGCAGGAGGAGACAGGGGGACACTGAAGCTTTCTTT. This codes for CASRRRQGDTEAFF.

The V call is TRBV3-1 (or the pseudogene TRBV3-2), the J call TRBJ2-7; 8 bases are shared with TRBD1. The CDR3 length is 15 residues. Germline V lookup: CDR1 LGHDT, CDR2 YNNKEL (reference sequence). After removal of 3 bases from V and 7 bases from J, the junction contained 11 bases not matched to a gene. The chain's CDR3 is CASSHDGTGYGEQYF. The CDR3 nucleotides read TGTGCCAGCAGCCACGACGGGACAGGCTATGGGGAGCAGTACTTC.

The chain links TRBV19 to TRBJ1-3; 8 nucleotides agree with TRBD1. V shed 2 bases, J shed 2 bases, and the junction held 8 bases outside the gene matches. Germline CDR1 reads LNHDA; CDR2 reads SQIVND (reference sequence). There are 17 residues in the CDR3. CDR3 bases: TGTGCCAGTAGTATATCAAGGACAGGGTTCGCTGGAAACACCATATATTTT. This translates into CASSISRTGFAGNTIYF. Complete variable domain (other parts from reference TRBV19 and TRBJ1-3): DGGITQSPKYLFRKEGQNVTLSCEQNLNHDAMYWYRQDPGQGLRLIYYSQIVNDFQKGDIAEGYSVSREKKESFPLTVTSAQKNPTAFYLCASSISRTGFAGNTIYFGEGSWLTVV.

This clone was observed a handful of times. This chain connects TRBV18 to TRBJ2-5; TRBD1 aligns across 7 bases. This CDR3 comprises 16 residues. The junction had 12 bases not matched to a gene; V was cut back by 3 bases and J by 5 bases. Looked up from germline, CDR1 is KGHSH and CDR2 is LQKENI. For the CDR3, the DNA is TGTGCCAGCTCACCCCGGGGACCGACAGGGATGGAGACCCAGTACTTC. Translation: CASSPRGPTGMETQYF.

The V and J genes are TRBV6-2 or TRBV6-3 and TRBJ2-7; 8 positions agree with TRBD2. The CDR3 is 14 amino acids. The germline V gene encodes CDR1 MNHEY and CDR2 SVGEGT. Unmatched junction bases numbered 10, after V lost 5 bases and J lost 7 bases. The CDR3 DNA follows: TGTGCCAGCAGTGGGACTAGGGGGTTTTCTGAGCAGTACTTC. This encodes CASSGTRGFSEQYF.

J is TRBJ2-4 and V is TRBV5-6; D is possibly TRBD1 (6 bases). The CDR3 spans 17 residues. V lost 3 bases, J lost 0 bases, and 16 bases lay in between. The V gene's germline CDR1 is SGHDT and CDR2 YYEEEE. The CDR3 coding sequence is TGTGCCAGCAGCTGGGGGCTGGGGGCACTAGCCAAAAACATTCAGTACTTC. Translated: CASSWGLGALAKNIQYF.

The V gene is TRBV5-1, the J gene TRBJ2-7; D is perhaps TRBD1 (6 bases). The CDR3 has 15 amino acids. The V gene lost 0 bases and the J gene lost 4 bases, with 14 bases spanning the gap. CDR1 and CDR2 (germline): SGHRS, YFSETQ. The CDR3: CASSLDPGVKYEQYF. The CDR3 coding sequence is TGCGCCAGCAGCTTGGATCCAGGGGTGAAGTACGAGCAGTACTTC.

The chain combines TRBV7-9 with TRBJ1-1; no clear D. V was clipped by 4 bases and J by 4 bases, with 10 bases between them. Germline V gene data show CDR1 as SEHNR and CDR2 as FQNEAQ (reference sequence). CDR3 length: 13 residues. In DNA, the CDR3 is TGTGCCAGCAGCTGGGAATTGGGCACTGAAGCTTTCTTT. As protein: CASSWELGTEAFF.

The CDR3 here is CASSKETGRPTEAFF. The CDR3 DNA reads as TGTGCCAGCAGCAAAGAGACCGGCCGACCCACTGAAGCTTTCTTT. The chain carries TRBV21-1 and TRBJ1-1. TRBV21-1 constitutes a pseudogene. CDR3 length equals 15 residues.

This clone was detected only a few times. The V call is TRBV4-3, the J call TRBJ2-1, with 11 nucleotides matching TRBD2. Germline assignment: CDR1 LGHNA and CDR2 YSLEER. The CDR3 loop spans 13 amino acids. The ends lost 1 base at V and 10 bases at J; junction bases unmatched: 0. The CDR3 bases are TGCGCCAGCAGCCAAGGACTAGCGGGGGAGCAGTTCTTC. Its protein product is CASSQGLAGEQFF.